This entry is about one T cell receptor (beta chain). Antigen: not known. The sample originates from a study of T cell responses to AZD1222 COVID-19 vaccine. Whole-study findings and limits: It was only a handful of AZD1222 recipients who were seropositive at baseline. Dominant at 160-218 and 743-854, vaccine-associated CD4 TCRs also spanned spike. Nearly half of spike-specific TCRs reportedly target unmutated variant regions. The donor group comprised mostly white British people and more females; the analysis possibly underestimated clonal diversity.

Per germline, CDR1 MNHEY and CDR2 SVGEGT. CDR3 length: 15 residues. V lost 7 bases, J lost 3 bases, and 7 bases stayed unmatched. Here immunoSEQ multiplex PCR was the method, and the copy in TCRdb shows in-frame clones only, minus some. The table includes approximately 120,000 clones, about 88% detected once. The sequenced sample was peripheral blood, obtained on day 0 of AZD1222 vaccination. The V and J genes are TRBV6-2 or TRBV6-3 and TRBJ2-1; 9 nucleotides align to TRBD1. The clonotype was recovered from an adult in good health. The chain's CDR3 is CASNPRDRVYNEQFF. In DNA, the CDR3 is TGTGCCAGCAACCCCCGGGACAGGGTCTACAATGAGCAGTTCTTC.